The 30 T cell receptor beta chains in this list originate from one sample, sequenced in a study of Graves' ophthalmopathy and Graves' hyperthyroidism. RNA transcripts served as template for amplifying TCR beta CDR3 sequences. A first-round RT-PCR used HTBI primers, followed by a second-round multiplex PCR. A single record per CDR3 protein comes from TCRdb applying MiXCR to the multiplex PCR reads. The sample yields under 250,000 distinct CDR3 sequences, 25% to 35% seen once. The sequenced sample was peripheral blood. The receptors were gathered from a man aged 50-60 years with Graves' ophthalmopathy.

This clonotype was recorded at least ten times. This sequence joins TRBV28 and TRBJ2-5, with 13 bases aligning to TRBD2. V lost 6 bases and J lost 5; bases outside the gene matches: 6. The CDR3 contains 15 residues. CDR1 is MDHEN, CDR2 SYDVKM, per germline. The CDR3 is CASRLGLAGTETQYF. The CDR3 DNA sequence: TGTGCCAGCAGGCTGGGACTAGCGGGAACGGAGACCCAGTACTTC.

This clonotype has a count of ten or more. The rearrangement uses TRBV30 and TRBJ1-5, with D tentatively TRBD1 (5 bases). The CDR3 sequence is 13 residues long. The germline V and J ends were trimmed by 1 base and 5 bases, with 9 bases remaining between them. The germline CDR1 and CDR2 sequences are GTSNPN and SVGIG (reference sequence). In DNA, the CDR3 is TGTGCCTGGAGTGGGGGCAGGGATCAGCCCCAGCATTTT. This sequence encodes CAWSGGRDQPQHF. Based on the CDR3 plus reference TRBV30 and TRBJ1-5, the full variable domain is SQTIHQWPATLVQPVGSPLSLECTVEGTSNPNLYWYRQAAGRGLQLLFYSVGIGQISSEVPQNLSASRPQDRQFILSSKKLLLSDSGFYLCAWSGGRDQPQHFGDGTRLSIL.

The genes are TRBV28 and TRBJ2-2; D perhaps matches TRBD1 (6 bases). Germline-derived CDR1 and CDR2 are MDHEN and SYDVKM. Trimming left V 5 bases short and J 2 bases short, with 18 bases between. This CDR3 has 17 residues. CDR3 region: CASSPPLPGANTGELFF. In nucleotides, the CDR3 is TGTGCCAGCAGTCCCCCACTGCCAGGGGCAAACACCGGGGAGCTGTTTTTT.

This clonotype was observed many times. The chain uses TRBV6-1 and TRBJ2-2; 9 nucleotides match TRBD2. The trim removed 7 bases at V and 7 bases at J, leaving 13 bases unmatched. Per germline, CDR1 MNHNS and CDR2 SASEGT. This CDR3 comprises 16 residues. CDR3 coding DNA: TGTGCCAGCACCCCACCGAGCGGGAGGATTGGCGGGGAGCTGTTTTTT. This encodes CASTPPSGRIGGELFF.

This clonotype was recorded many times. This chain joins TRBV12-3 or TRBV12-4 and TRBJ1-1; D is unresolved. The CDR3 runs 14 residues. V was clipped by 6 bases and J by 5 bases, with 16 bases between them. CDR3 nucleotide sequence: TGTGCCAGCAGCCGGTCGTTGGGAGAGACTGAAGCTTTCTTT. Its protein is CASSRSLGETEAFF.

This clonotype was observed many times. The V call is TRBV13, the J call TRBJ2-7, with unresolved D. Trimming shortened V by 0 bases and J by 2 bases, and 8 bases separated the two germline ends. From germline, CDR1 is PRHDT and CDR2 FYEKMQ (reference sequence). This CDR3 is built from 14 residues. The CDR3 region has the DNA TGTGCCAGCAGCTTAGGAGGGCAGCCCTACGAGCAGTACTTC. Translated, it gives CASSLGGQPYEQYF.

The V and J genes are TRBV28 and TRBJ2-7; TRBD2 aligns across 7 bases. Germline V gene lookup returns CDR1 MDHEN and CDR2 SYDVKM. This CDR3 comprises 16 residues. The V and J ends lost 7 bases and 2 bases, in that order; junction bases with no gene match: 14. In nucleotides, the CDR3 is TGTGCCAGCACCGGGGGGACCTTGGGGTCAACCTACGAGCAGTACTTC. It encodes CASTGGTLGSTYEQYF.

This clonotype was recorded many times. V usage is TRBV12-3 or TRBV12-4 and J usage is TRBJ1-1, with D maybe TRBD1 (6 bases). The CDR3 has 14 residues. The ends were cut back, 8 bases at V and 2 bases at J, with 15 bases in the middle. CDR3 nucleotide sequence: TGTGCCAGCTCTCAAGGGACACACAACACTGAAGCTTTCTTT. Its translation is CASSQGTHNTEAFF.

The rearrangement links TRBV24-1 to TRBJ2-5; 9 nucleotides agree with TRBD1. Germline V gives CDR1 KGHDR, CDR2 SFDVKD. This CDR3 is 16 amino acids long. V trimming: 3 bases; J trimming: 3 bases; junction bases outside the gene matches: 7. CDR3 sequence (DNA): TGTGCCACCAGTGATGTCTGGGGACAGGGAAAAGAGACCCAGTACTTC. Amino acids: CATSDVWGQGKETQYF.

This clonotype was seen a single time. The rearrangement joins TRBV7-3 to TRBJ1-5; D may be TRBD1 (6 bases). V was trimmed by 0 bases and J by 6 bases, leaving 6 bases between them. The CDR3 is 13 residues long. Germline V gene sequence: CDR1 SGHTA, CDR2 FQGTGA. CDR3 coding DNA: TGTGCCAGCAGCTTAACCAGGGGTCAGCCCCAGCATTTT. Translated: CASSLTRGQPQHF.

This chain connects TRBV6-2 or TRBV6-3 to TRBJ1-6; perhaps TRBD1 as D (5 bases). V was trimmed by 8 bases and J by 8 bases, leaving 19 bases between them. The germline V gene encodes CDR1 MNHEY and CDR2 SVGEGT. This CDR3 contains 15 residues. The CDR3 region has the DNA TGTGCCAGCTCTTCGGCCGGGACCGATTATTCACCCCTCCACTTT. Translation: CASSSAGTDYSPLHF.

In the case of this clonotype: A much larger clone lies a single base off, so this may be a read error. The chain uses TRBV30 and TRBJ2-7; tentative D call: TRBD1 (6 bases). Germline values: CDR1 GTSNPN, CDR2 SVGIG (reference sequence). The CDR3 contains 13 residues. V was cut by 7 bases and J by 2 bases, with 15 bases left in between. The CDR3 nucleotides read TGTGCCTCGAACCGGGACACTCCCTACGAGCAGTACTTC. This translates into CASNRDTPYEQYF.

This clonotype was counted at least ten times. The chain links TRBV13 to TRBJ2-7, with 14 bases fitting TRBD2. The V gene end was trimmed by 4 bases and the J gene end by 3 bases; junction bases not matched to a gene: 2. Germline assignment: CDR1 PRHDT and CDR2 FYEKMQ (reference sequence). This CDR3 contains 15 residues. CDR3 sequence: CASSSGLAGGYEQYF. The CDR3 DNA reads TGTGCCAGCAGCTCAGGACTAGCGGGAGGCTACGAGCAGTACTTC.

In this sample, this clonotype turned up many times. This sequence joins TRBV19 and TRBJ2-5; 8 nucleotides align to TRBD1. The length of the CDR3 is 14 residues. Trimming removed 6 bases from V and 4 bases from J; junction bases left unmatched: 7. Germline CDR1 and CDR2: LNHDA and SQIVND (reference sequence). The DNA for the CDR3 is TGTGCCAGTAGGATGACAGGGGATGGAGAGACCCAGTACTTC. This translates into CASRMTGDGETQYF.

The sample holds many counts of this clonotype. The chain links TRBV28 to TRBJ2-5; D gene uncertain. The CDR3 loop spans 13 amino acids. Trimming took 3 bases from V and 5 from J, leaving 10 bases between them. Germline V lookup: CDR1 MDHEN, CDR2 SYDVKM. The CDR3 bases are TGTGCCAGCAGTTTCACGGAAGGGGAGACCCAGTACTTC. This translates into CASSFTEGETQYF.

This clonotype was seen repeatedly, ten times or more. The chain joins TRBV6-5 to TRBJ2-7; 9 bases are a match to TRBD1. V shed 2 bases and J 1 base; nucleotides not matched to a gene: 6. CDR1 is MNHEY and CDR2 is SVGAGI in the germline V gene. The CDR3 contains 16 residues. DNA of the CDR3: TGTGCCAGCAGTTACGGCACAGGGGGCCTGTCCTACGAGCAGTACTTC. Residues: CASSYGTGGLSYEQYF.

This clonotype was observed at least ten times. The gene calls are TRBV30 and TRBJ1-1, with D maybe TRBD1 (6 bases). The ends were cut back, 8 bases at V and 0 bases at J, with 13 bases in the middle. Germline loops: CDR1 GTSNPN, CDR2 SVGIG (reference sequence). The CDR3 has 13 amino acids. The CDR3 loop is CAGSRGMNTEAFF. CDR3 DNA sequence: TGTGCCGGATCCAGGGGCATGAACACTGAAGCTTTCTTT.

This clonotype has ten or more counts. The rearrangement joins TRBV12-3 or TRBV12-4 to TRBJ2-7; 9 nucleotides match TRBD1. The length of the CDR3 is 15 residues. The V gene end was trimmed by 3 bases and the J gene end by 5 bases; junction bases not matched to a gene: 8. The CDR3 nucleotides read TGTGCCAGCAGTTTGTGGGGACAGGGTAAAAACGAGCAGTACTTC. This sequence encodes CASSLWGQGKNEQYF.

This clonotype was counted a single time. The chain carries TRBV12-3 or TRBV12-4 and TRBJ1-1; D not resolved. V gave up 3 bases and J gave up 4 bases, with 12 bases separating them. CDR3 length equals 14 residues. CDR3 in DNA: TGTGCCAGCAGTTTCGTGCATGAGGGCACTGAAGCTTTCTTT. Protein sequence: CASSFVHEGTEAFF.

In its sample, this clonotype was seen many times. The V and J genes are TRBV6-2 or TRBV6-3 and TRBJ2-4; 7 nucleotides agree with TRBD1. V shed 6 bases and J 2 bases; nucleotides not matched to a gene: 7. This CDR3 comprises 15 residues. Germline CDR1 and CDR2: MNHEY and SVGEGT. This CDR3 reads CASRRTGASKNIQYF. CDR3 DNA: TGTGCCAGCAGACGCACAGGGGCGTCCAAAAACATTCAGTACTTC.

This chain uses TRBV6-2 or TRBV6-3 with TRBJ2-2; D assignment may be TRBD1 or TRBD2 (6 bases each). The ends were cut back, 6 bases at V and 5 bases at J, with 16 bases in the middle. The germline V gene encodes CDR1 MNHEY and CDR2 SVGEGT. This CDR3 contains 15 residues. The CDR3 spells CASSPRGGYTGELFF. CDR3 DNA: TGTGCCAGCAGCCCCAGAGGGGGGTATACCGGGGAGCTGTTTTTT.

The V gene is TRBV27, the J gene TRBJ1-5; the D is unclear. V lost 4 bases and J lost 0, with 7 bases in between. The CDR3 is 14 amino acids. The germline V gene has CDR1 MNHEY and CDR2 SMNVEV (reference sequence). The CDR3 sequence is CASSSGSSNQPQHF. CDR3 DNA: TGTGCCAGCAGTTCCGGCAGTAGCAATCAGCCCCAGCATTTT.

This clonotype was counted only a few times. The chain combines TRBV6-1 with TRBJ2-2; D gene unclear. V was cut by 6 bases and J by 4 bases, with 9 bases left in between. The CDR3 runs to 13 residues. Germline V gives CDR1 MNHNS, CDR2 SASEGT. The CDR3 region is CASRAVFTGELFF. The DNA of the CDR3 is TGTGCCAGCAGAGCAGTGTTCACCGGGGAGCTGTTTTTT.

DNA of the CDR3: TGTGCCAGCACCAGGGCAGGGTCGGCCAAAAACATTCAGTACTTC. It yields the protein CASTRAGSAKNIQYF. The genes are TRBV6-1 and TRBJ2-4; D may be TRBD1 (5 bases). This CDR3 region has 15 residues. Germline CDR1 reads MNHNS; CDR2 reads SASEGT. V lost 7 bases, J lost 1 base, and 14 bases lay in between.

The chain is built from TRBV6-2 or TRBV6-3 and TRBJ1-2; unclear D gene. In germline, CDR1 is MNHEY, CDR2 SVGEGT. The CDR3 contains 15 residues. Trimming left V 2 bases short and J 1 base short, with 11 bases between. CDR3 sequence reads: CASSYGSGDNYGYTF. The CDR3 DNA reads as TGTGCCAGCAGTTACGGCTCCGGGGATAACTATGGCTACACCTTC.

The sample holds many counts of this clonotype. The chain uses TRBV7-9 and TRBJ2-7; 13 positions match TRBD2. The J segment lost 6 bases and the V segment lost 5 bases, leaving 4 bases of the junction unmatched. The CDR3 totals 14 residues. Per the germline V gene, CDR1 is SEHNR and CDR2 is FQNEAQ (reference sequence). The CDR3 is CASSTSGRASEQYF. As DNA, the CDR3 is TGTGCCAGCAGCACTAGCGGGAGGGCCTCCGAGCAGTACTTC. The full variable domain, with the rest looked up from reference TRBV7-9 and TRBJ2-7, is DTGVSQNPRHKITKRGQNVTFRCDPISEHNRLYWYRQTLGQGPEFLTYFQNEAQLEKSRLLSDRFSAERPKGSFSTLEIQRTEQGDSAMYLCASSTSGRASEQYFGPGTRLTVT.

This clonotype was counted at least ten times. The rearrangement links TRBV29-1 to TRBJ1-1; D possibly corresponds to TRBD1 (5 bases). V lost 7 bases and J 0 bases, leaving 12 bases between the germline ends. The CDR3 has 13 residues. Germline loops: CDR1 SQVTM, CDR2 ANQGSEA. The CDR3 sequence: CSAALGLNTEAFF. DNA of the CDR3: TGCAGCGCCGCATTGGGGCTGAACACTGAAGCTTTCTTT. The variable domain in full, with the rest retrieved from reference TRBV29-1 and TRBJ1-1, is SAVISQKPSRDICQRGTSLTIQCQVDSQVTMMFWYRQQPGQSLTLIATANQGSEATYESGFVIDKFPISRPNLTFSTLTVSNMSPEDSSIYLCSAALGLNTEAFFGQGTRLTVV.

In its sample, this clonotype was seen many times. The chain has TRBV6-1 and TRBJ2-7, with 7 bases fitting TRBD1. The length of the CDR3 is 13 residues. Germline V gives CDR1 MNHNS, CDR2 SASEGT. Germline trimming cut 6 bases from V and 3 bases from J; bases unmatched to any gene: 5. CDR3 DNA: TGTGCCAGCAGGGGGACAGCAAACTACGAGCAGTACTTC. As protein: CASRGTANYEQYF.

This clonotype was picked up many times. The chain has TRBV9 and TRBJ1-1; no firm D call. V lost 0 bases and J lost 1, with 7 bases in between. There are 14 residues in the CDR3. Germline CDR1 and CDR2: SGDLS and YYNGEE. CDR3 DNA sequence: TGTGCCAGCAGCGTAGCAGAGGGGAACACTGAAGCTTTCTTT. Protein: CASSVAEGNTEAFF.

At least ten counts were recorded for this clonotype. The rearrangement uses TRBV6-2 or TRBV6-3 and TRBJ2-7, with TRBD1 identical over 8 bases. This CDR3 spans 13 amino acids. After removal of 6 bases from V and 7 bases from J, the junction contained 8 bases not matched to a gene. Germline CDR1 and CDR2: MNHEY and SVGEGT. The CDR3 protein is CASRDGTGGEQYF. DNA for the CDR3: TGTGCCAGCAGAGACGGGACAGGAGGGGAGCAGTACTTC.